This T cell receptor (beta chain) was captured by sequencing in a study of CD4 and CD8 cells across lung adenocarcinoma regions. This clonotype was detected only once. The CDR3 does not close with the conserved phenylalanine or tryptophan, likely indicating a read error. It is unclear where the CDR3 begins or ends on the DNA, so no DNA is shown, and the CDR3 is as TCRdb lists it. TCRdb redid the calling of the PCR reads with MiXCR, one entry per CDR3 protein. The sample holds 10,000 to 15,000 distinct CDR3 sequences, about half seen once. This clonotype originated in a male donor with lung adenocarcinoma. The CD4 and CD8 labels of this study may be unreliable. The sequencing sample was made of CD8+ T cells from the margin of a lung tumor.

CDR3 residues: CASSYSLPNLGETQYFGA. The genes are TRBV6-5 and TRBJ2-6; the table names TRBD1, a call not compared with the DNA. The V gene's germline CDR1 is MNHEY and CDR2 SVGAGI. The CDR3 comprises 18 residues, both ends counted.